This T cell receptor beta chain originates from a study of early T cells in non-severe SARS-CoV-2 infection. MiXCR was run by TCRdb on the 5' RACE reads, yielding one entry per CDR3 protein. In the table there are some 66,000 distinct CDR3 sequences, 8% to 9.5% of which are singletons. A few counts support this clonotype. What it recognizes is unknown. This CDR3 is built from 16 residues. Germline V gives CDR1 MGHRA, CDR2 YSYEKL. J gave up 6 bases and V 1 base, and 5 bases lay outside the gene matches. Overall study results and limits: VDJdb matching favored anti-spike CD8 responses, missing private and CD4 specificities.

This clonotype originated in an adult who was a healthcare worker with PCR-confirmed SARS-CoV-2 infection or an uninfected control (not recorded which). V gene TRBV4-1 combines with J gene TRBJ1-5; 11 bases agree with TRBD1. Sequenced input: whole blood. In nucleotides, the CDR3 is TGCGCCAGCAGCCAAGTCGGGACAGGGGGATCTCAGCCCCAGCATTTT. The encoded protein is CASSQVGTGGSQPQHF.